Presented here are 23 T cell receptor beta chains from one specimen sequenced in a study of metastatic and nonmetastatic thyroid tumors. TCRdb redid the clone calls on the PCR reads using MiXCR. The sample includes fewer than 7,000 clones, about 31% of them seen just once. All patients reached thyroid surgery having received no treatment beforehand. The specimen was adjacent normal tissue. These receptors were taken from a female donor with papillary thyroid cancer or a benign thyroid nodule (not recorded which). Some clones in this sample may be carry-over from other donors' samples.

This clone turned up a few times. The chain has TRBV6-1 and TRBJ2-7; 12 nucleotides line up with TRBD2. Losses at the gene ends were 7 bases for V and 7 bases for J; bases not matched to a gene: 17. Per the germline V gene, CDR1 is MNHNS and CDR2 is SASEGT. This CDR3 is 17 amino acids long. As DNA, the CDR3 is TGTGCCAGCAACAAGGCCCTAGCGGGAGGGCGACGGGGGGAGCAGTACTTC. Residues: CASNKALAGGRRGEQYF.

This clone was recorded a few times. Other DNA sequences within the sample encode an identical CDR3. The chain has TRBV27 and TRBJ2-7; no clear D gene. Deletions cut 5 bases from V and 6 bases from J, with 14 bases between. Per the germline V gene, CDR1 is MNHEY and CDR2 is SMNVEV (reference sequence). The CDR3 consists of 13 residues. CDR3 sequence reads: CASSLTPLREQYF. The CDR3 DNA reads as TGTGCCAGCAGTCTGACCCCCCTTCGCGAGCAGTACTTC.

This clone was seen a few times. The chain carries TRBV6-2 or TRBV6-3 and TRBJ2-7, with TRBD1 matching over 9 bases. V was pared by 4 bases and J by 6 bases, with 4 bases of the junction left unmatched. Germline V CDR1 and CDR2: MNHEY, SVGEGT. The length of the CDR3 is 13 residues. The chain's CDR3 is CASSFGTGSEQYF. CDR3 nucleotide sequence: TGTGCCAGCAGTTTTGGGACAGGGTCCGAGCAGTACTTC.

By proportion, this clone is medium-sized. Compared with germline, one end of the junction differs, possibly owing to a read error. This same CDR3 is encoded by further DNA sequences in the sample. The rearrangement joins TRBV27 to TRBJ2-1, with a tentative D call TRBD1 (6 bases). The CDR3 has 14 amino acids. Looked up from germline, CDR1 is MNHEY and CDR2 is SMNVEV (reference sequence). DNA of the CDR3: TGTGCTAGCAGTTTATTGGGGGCTTGGCATGAGCAGTTCTTC. Protein: CASSLLGAWHEQFF.

This clone was observed at least ten times. One end of the junction is discordant with germline, which a read error may explain. The V and J genes are TRBV5-8 and TRBJ2-1, with 9 bases that match TRBD1. The CDR3 runs 16 residues. Germline V gene sequence: CDR1 SGHTS, CDR2 YDEGEE. The CDR3 spells CASRVGQGFTYDEQFF. The CDR3 DNA is TGTGCCAGCAGAGTCGGACAGGGGTTTACCTACGATGAGCAGTTCTTC. The full variable domain, in which reference TRBV5-8 and TRBJ2-1 provide the parts outside the CDR3, is EAGVTQSPTHLIKTRGQQATLRCSPISGHTSVYWYQQALGLGLQFLLWYDEGEERNRGNFPPRFSGRQFPNYSSELNVNALELEDSALYLCASRVGQGFTYDEQFFGPGTRLTVL.

The genes are TRBV4-1 and TRBJ2-7; a possible D gene is TRBD2 (5 bases). V was pared by 5 bases and J by 0 bases, with 8 bases between. Germline V CDR1 and CDR2: MGHRA, YSYEKL. The CDR3 sequence is 13 residues long. This chain's CDR3 is CASSGRLSYEQYF. CDR3 coding DNA: TGCGCCAGCAGCGGGAGACTCTCCTACGAGCAGTACTTC.

The rearrangement joins TRBV20-1 to TRBJ1-6; 8 bases agree with TRBD1. V lost 6 bases to trimming and J lost 6 bases; unmatched junction nucleotides: 1. This CDR3 comprises 12 residues. CDR1 DFQATT and CDR2 SNEGSKA come from the germline V gene (reference sequence). In DNA, the CDR3 is TGCAGTGCCACAGGGGGTAATTCACCCCTCCACTTT. Its translation: CSATGGNSPLHF.

V usage is TRBV6-1 and J usage is TRBJ1-1; TRBD1 might be the D (5 bases). Germline lookup yields CDR1 MNHNS and CDR2 SASEGT. The CDR3 is 14 amino acids. V was clipped by 4 bases and J by 4 bases, with 13 bases between them. The CDR3, as DNA: TGTGCCAGCAGTGTGGAGGGGACTGGCACTGAAGCTTTCTTT. Translating gives CASSVEGTGTEAFF.

The gene calls are TRBV11-2 and TRBJ2-2; the D is unclear. This CDR3 has 15 residues. V lost 8 bases to trimming and J lost 0 bases, with 13 bases between them. CDR1 is SGHAT, CDR2 FQNNGV, per germline. CDR3 protein: CASGPRRANTGELFF. CDR3 sequence (DNA): TGTGCCAGCGGCCCCAGGCGCGCGAACACCGGGGAGCTGTTTTTT. Drawing the rest from reference TRBV11-2 and TRBJ2-2, the complete variable domain is EAGVAQSPRYKIIEKRQSVAFWCNPISGHATLYWYQQILGQGPKLLIQFQNNGVVDDSQLPKDRFSAERLKGVDSTLKIQPAKLEDSAVYLCASGPRRANTGELFFGEGSRLTVL.

The chain links TRBV20-1 to TRBJ2-7; D possibly matches TRBD1 or TRBD2 (5 bases each). The CDR3 extends over 13 amino acids. The V gene lost 3 bases and the J gene lost 1 base, with 10 bases spanning the gap. Germline-derived CDR1 and CDR2 are DFQATT and SNEGSKA (reference sequence). The CDR3 DNA reads as TGCAGTGCTAGGGGGGAGTTATCCTACGAGCAGTACTTC. This codes for CSARGELSYEQYF.

This clone is labeled as medium-sized. This rearrangement joins TRBV18 to TRBJ2-7, with D unclear. With 2 bases removed from V and 0 bases from J, the gap between germline ends came to 8 bases. The CDR3 extends over 14 amino acids. Germline V CDR1 and CDR2: KGHSH, LQKENI. The CDR3 DNA sequence: TGTGCCAGCTCACCAGCGCCTGGCTCCTACGAGCAGTACTTC. Protein sequence: CASSPAPGSYEQYF.

The table lists this clone with a few counts. The sample contains more than one DNA sequence encoding this CDR3. V gene TRBV12-3 or TRBV12-4 combines with J gene TRBJ2-1, with D unclear. Deletions cut 1 base from V and 7 bases from J, with 8 bases between. The CDR3 spans 13 residues. The CDR3 DNA sequence: TGTGCCAGCAGTTTAGGGTTGCGGAATGAGCAGTTCTTC. Translated, it gives CASSLGLRNEQFF.

This clone ranks as medium-sized. The rearrangement joins TRBV5-1 to TRBJ2-7; 12 bases map to TRBD2. Trimming cost V 4 bases and J 7 bases; bases outside gene matches: 9. Germline CDR1 SGHRS, CDR2 YFSETQ. This CDR3 contains 15 residues. DNA of the CDR3: TGCGCCAGCAGCCCTACTAGCGGGGGGCGGGGGGAGCAGTACTTC. Amino acids: CASSPTSGGRGEQYF.

The chain joins TRBV19 to TRBJ1-2; D is unresolved. CDR3 length: 16 residues. Germline V lookup: CDR1 LNHDA, CDR2 SQIVND (reference sequence). The germline V and J ends were trimmed by 6 bases and 3 bases, with 20 bases remaining between them. The CDR3, as DNA: TGTGCCAGTAGGAGGTCAGGCACCGGGGAGGACTATGGCTACACCTTC. This translates into CASRRSGTGEDYGYTF.

The CDR3 spells CAISDGFDTGELFF. CDR3 sequence (DNA): TGTGCCATCAGCGACGGGTTCGACACCGGGGAGCTGTTTTTT. The genes are TRBV6-1 and TRBJ2-2, with D unclear. Germline V gives CDR1 MNHNS, CDR2 SASEGT. Trimming removed 10 bases at V and 3 bases at J, with 15 bases between. CDR3 length: 14 residues.

There are a few counts of this clone. The chain carries TRBV6-5 and TRBJ2-7, with a weak D call TRBD1 (6 bases). The CDR3 is 15 residues long. Germline V gives CDR1 MNHEY, CDR2 SVGAGI. V shed 6 bases and J shed 6 bases, with 21 bases lying between them. The CDR3 DNA follows: TGTGCCAGCAGCTTAGTCAGGGGTGCAATCCGCGAGCAGTACTTC. It encodes CASSLVRGAIREQYF.

The chain couples TRBV12-3 or TRBV12-4 to TRBJ1-2; D ambiguous. The V and J ends lost 0 bases and 8 bases respectively, with 10 bases between them. This CDR3 has 13 amino acids. Written as DNA, the CDR3 is TGTGCCAGCAGTTTAGCCACTTTCGGGGGCTACACCTTC. Translation: CASSLATFGGYTF.

This clone was seen many times. This chain uses TRBV3-1 with TRBJ2-5; TRBD2 is a possible D gene (5 bases). Between the trimmed V and J ends, which lost 1 base and 6 bases, there was a span of 12 bases. The CDR3 consists of 14 residues. Germline V gene lookup returns CDR1 LGHDT and CDR2 YNNKEL (reference sequence). CDR3 in amino acids: CASSQGEGRKTQYF. The DNA of the CDR3 is TGTGCCAGCAGCCAAGGTGAGGGCCGAAAGACCCAGTACTTC.

The genes are TRBV20-1 and TRBJ1-6, with D possibly matching TRBD1 (5 bases). V gave up 2 bases and J gave up 12 bases, with 8 bases separating them. Germline values: CDR1 DFQATT, CDR2 SNEGSKA (reference sequence). CDR3 size: 11 residues. CDR3 nucleotides: TGCAGTGCTAGATGGGGCGGACCCCTCCACTTT. Translation gives CSARWGGPLHF.

By share of the sample, this clone is medium-sized. The chain has TRBV6-2 or TRBV6-3 and TRBJ2-5; D ambiguous. This CDR3 has 14 amino acids. The V and J ends lost 5 bases and 0 bases respectively, with 10 bases between them. Germline V gene lookup returns CDR1 MNHEY and CDR2 SVGEGT. CDR3 in DNA: TGTGCCAGCAGTATGACACCGTACCAAGAGACCCAGTACTTC. Amino acid sequence: CASSMTPYQETQYF.

This clone was detected only a few times. The chain recombines TRBV2 with TRBJ1-2; 8 bases are a match to TRBD1. CDR1 and CDR2 (germline): SNHLY, FYNNEI. This CDR3 has 12 residues. V shed 9 bases, J shed 4 bases, and the junction held 4 bases outside the gene matches. The CDR3 sequence is CARGDRSYGYTF. CDR3 DNA sequence: TGTGCCAGGGGGGACAGGAGCTATGGCTACACCTTC.

This chain connects TRBV10-3 to TRBJ1-4; TRBD1 is a possible D gene (5 bases). This CDR3 is built from 13 residues. Germline V gives CDR1 ENHRY, CDR2 SYGVKD. The V end was cut by 7 bases, the J end by 4 bases, with 10 bases between. The CDR3 region has the DNA TGTGCCATCAATGCGGGGGTTAATGAAAAACTGTTTTTT. Translating it yields CAINAGVNEKLFF.

This clone was picked up a small number of times. V is TRBV28 and J is TRBJ1-5, with TRBD1 as a possible D gene (5 bases). Deletions cut 5 bases from V and 3 bases from J, with 14 bases between. Germline CDR1 and CDR2: MDHEN and SYDVKM. The CDR3 length is 15 residues. DNA for the CDR3: TGTGCCAGCAGTATGGGGGAAGAAGACAATCAGCCCCAGCATTTT. Translated, it gives CASSMGEEDNQPQHF.